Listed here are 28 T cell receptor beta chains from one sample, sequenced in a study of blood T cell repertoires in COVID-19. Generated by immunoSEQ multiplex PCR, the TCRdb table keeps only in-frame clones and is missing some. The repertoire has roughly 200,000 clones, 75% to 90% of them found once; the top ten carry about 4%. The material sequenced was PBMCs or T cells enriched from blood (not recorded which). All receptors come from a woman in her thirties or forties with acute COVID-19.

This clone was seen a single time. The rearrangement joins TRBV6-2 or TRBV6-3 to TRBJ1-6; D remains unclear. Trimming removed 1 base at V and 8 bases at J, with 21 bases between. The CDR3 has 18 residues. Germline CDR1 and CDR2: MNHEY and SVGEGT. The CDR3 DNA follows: TGTGCCAGCAGTTACTACCGTGCGGATGCGGGGAAGGATTCACCCCTCCACTTT. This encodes CASSYYRADAGKDSPLHF.

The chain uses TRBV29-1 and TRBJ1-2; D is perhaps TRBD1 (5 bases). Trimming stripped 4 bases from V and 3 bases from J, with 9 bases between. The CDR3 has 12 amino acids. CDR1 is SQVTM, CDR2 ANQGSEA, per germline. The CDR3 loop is CSVGSRDYGYTF. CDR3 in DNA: TGCAGCGTTGGAAGCAGGGACTATGGCTACACCTTC.

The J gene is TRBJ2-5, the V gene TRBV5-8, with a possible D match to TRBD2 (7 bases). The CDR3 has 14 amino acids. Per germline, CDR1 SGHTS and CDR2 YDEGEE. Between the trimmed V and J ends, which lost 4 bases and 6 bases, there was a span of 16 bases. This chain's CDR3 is CASSTGGARKTQYF. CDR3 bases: TGTGCCAGCAGCACTGGGGGGGCTAGGAAGACCCAGTACTTC. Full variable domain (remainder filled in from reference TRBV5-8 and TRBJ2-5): EAGVTQSPTHLIKTRGQQATLRCSPISGHTSVYWYQQALGLGLQFLLWYDEGEERNRGNFPPRFSGRQFPNYSSELNVNALELEDSALYLCASSTGGARKTQYFGPGTRLLVL.

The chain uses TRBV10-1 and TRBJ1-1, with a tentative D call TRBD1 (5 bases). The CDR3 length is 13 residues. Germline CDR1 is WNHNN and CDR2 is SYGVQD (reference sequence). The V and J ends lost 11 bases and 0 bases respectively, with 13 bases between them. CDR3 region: CAPKGHVNTEAFF. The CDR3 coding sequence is TGCGCCCCCAAGGGGCATGTGAACACTGAAGCTTTCTTT.

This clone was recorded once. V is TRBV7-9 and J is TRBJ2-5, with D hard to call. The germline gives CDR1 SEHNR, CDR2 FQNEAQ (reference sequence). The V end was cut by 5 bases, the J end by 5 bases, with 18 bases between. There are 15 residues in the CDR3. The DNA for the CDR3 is TGTGCCAGCAGCCCCGGGTCATTAGGCCTGGAGACCCAGTACTTC. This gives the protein CASSPGSLGLETQYF.

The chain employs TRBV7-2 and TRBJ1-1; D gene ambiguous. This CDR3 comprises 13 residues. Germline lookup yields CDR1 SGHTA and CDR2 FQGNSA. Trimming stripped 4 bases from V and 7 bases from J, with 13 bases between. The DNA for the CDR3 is TGTGCCAGCAGCTCCCGCGTTCACCTTGAAGCTTTCTTT. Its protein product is CASSSRVHLEAFF. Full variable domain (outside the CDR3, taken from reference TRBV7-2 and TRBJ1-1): GAGVSQSPSNKVTEKGKDVELRCDPISGHTALYWYRQSLGQGLEFLIYFQGNSAPDKSGLPSDRFSAERTGGSVSTLTIQRTQQEDSAVYLCASSSRVHLEAFFGQGTRLTVV.

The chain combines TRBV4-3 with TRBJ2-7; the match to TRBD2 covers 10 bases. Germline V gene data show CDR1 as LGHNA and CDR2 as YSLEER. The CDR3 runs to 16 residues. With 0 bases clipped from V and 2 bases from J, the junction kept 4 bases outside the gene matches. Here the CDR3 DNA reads TGCGCCAGCAGCCAAGAATGGACTAGCGGTACCTACGAGCAGTACTTC. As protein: CASSQEWTSGTYEQYF.

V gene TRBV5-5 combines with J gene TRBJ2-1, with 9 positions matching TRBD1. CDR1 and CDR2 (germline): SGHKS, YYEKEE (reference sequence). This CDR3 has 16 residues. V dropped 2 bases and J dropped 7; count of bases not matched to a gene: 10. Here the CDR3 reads CASSFNVGDRGNEQFF. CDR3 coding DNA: TGTGCCAGCAGCTTCAACGTGGGTGACAGGGGGAATGAGCAGTTCTTC.

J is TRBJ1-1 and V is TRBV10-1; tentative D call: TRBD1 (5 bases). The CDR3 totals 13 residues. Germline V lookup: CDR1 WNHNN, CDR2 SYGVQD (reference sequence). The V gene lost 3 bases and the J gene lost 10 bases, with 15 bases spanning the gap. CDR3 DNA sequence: TGCGCCAGCAGTGACAGGGCGCCCGGGGGAGCTTTCTTT. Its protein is CASSDRAPGGAFF.

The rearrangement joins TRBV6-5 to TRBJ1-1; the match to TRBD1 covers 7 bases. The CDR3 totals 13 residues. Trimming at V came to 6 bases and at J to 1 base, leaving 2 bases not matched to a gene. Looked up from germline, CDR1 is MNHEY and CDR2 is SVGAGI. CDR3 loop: CASRDRSNTEAFF. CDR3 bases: TGTGCCAGCAGGGACAGGTCGAACACTGAAGCTTTCTTT.

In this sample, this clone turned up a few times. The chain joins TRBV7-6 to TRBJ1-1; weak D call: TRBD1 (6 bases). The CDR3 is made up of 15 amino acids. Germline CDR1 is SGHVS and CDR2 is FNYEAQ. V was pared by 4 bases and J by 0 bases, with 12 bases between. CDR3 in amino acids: CASSSSTGLNTEAFF. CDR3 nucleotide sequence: TGTGCCAGCAGCTCTTCGACAGGTCTGAACACTGAAGCTTTCTTT.

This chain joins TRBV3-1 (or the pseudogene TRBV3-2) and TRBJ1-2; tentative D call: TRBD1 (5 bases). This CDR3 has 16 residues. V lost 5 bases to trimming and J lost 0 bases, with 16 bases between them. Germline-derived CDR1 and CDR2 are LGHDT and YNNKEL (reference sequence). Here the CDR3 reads CASSLDYRDSNYGYTF. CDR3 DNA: TGTGCCAGCAGCTTAGATTACCGGGACTCTAACTATGGCTACACCTTC.

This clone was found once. In DNA, the CDR3 is TGTGCCAGCAGCCCCCGAGCCGGGACAGCCAACACTGAAGCTTTCTTT. It encodes CASSPRAGTANTEAFF. The chain has TRBV7-6 and TRBJ1-1; 7 bases agree with TRBD1. Germline CDR1 reads SGHVS; CDR2 reads FNYEAQ. The trim removed 5 bases at V and 2 bases at J, leaving 11 bases unmatched. The CDR3 covers 16 residues.

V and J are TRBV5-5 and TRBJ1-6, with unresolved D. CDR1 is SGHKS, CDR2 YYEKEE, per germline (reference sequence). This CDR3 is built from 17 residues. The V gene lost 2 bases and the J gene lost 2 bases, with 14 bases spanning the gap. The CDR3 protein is CASSFQIPLTYNSPLHF. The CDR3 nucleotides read TGTGCCAGCAGCTTCCAGATTCCTTTAACCTATAATTCACCCCTCCACTTT.

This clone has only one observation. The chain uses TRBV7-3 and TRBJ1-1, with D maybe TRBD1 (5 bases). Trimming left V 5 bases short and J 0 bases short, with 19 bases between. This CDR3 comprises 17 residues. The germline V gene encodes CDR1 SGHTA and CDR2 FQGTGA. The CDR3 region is CASSTGGGMVMNTEAFF. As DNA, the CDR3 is TGTGCCAGCAGCACAGGCGGGGGGATGGTCATGAACACTGAAGCTTTCTTT.

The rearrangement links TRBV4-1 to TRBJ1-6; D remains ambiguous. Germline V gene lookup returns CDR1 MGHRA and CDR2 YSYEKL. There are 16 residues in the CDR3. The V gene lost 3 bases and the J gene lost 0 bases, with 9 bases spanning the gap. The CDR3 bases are TGCGCCAGCAGCCATCCCGCCAGCTCCTATAATTCACCCCTCCACTTT. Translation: CASSHPASSYNSPLHF.

The CDR3, as DNA: TGTGCCAGCAGTGAAGCGTCGGGATACGAGCAGTACGTC. Translation: CASSEASGYEQYV. The V and J genes are TRBV6-1 and TRBJ2-7, with TRBD2 as a possible D gene (5 bases). Germline V gives CDR1 MNHNS, CDR2 SASEGT. V lost 0 bases and J 4 bases, leaving 7 bases between the germline ends. The CDR3 is 13 residues long.

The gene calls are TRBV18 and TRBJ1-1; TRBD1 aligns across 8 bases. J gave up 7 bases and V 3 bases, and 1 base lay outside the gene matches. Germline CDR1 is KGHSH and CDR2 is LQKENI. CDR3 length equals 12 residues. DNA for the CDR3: TGTGCCAGCTCACCGGACAGGGATGAAGCTTTCTTT. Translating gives CASSPDRDEAFF.

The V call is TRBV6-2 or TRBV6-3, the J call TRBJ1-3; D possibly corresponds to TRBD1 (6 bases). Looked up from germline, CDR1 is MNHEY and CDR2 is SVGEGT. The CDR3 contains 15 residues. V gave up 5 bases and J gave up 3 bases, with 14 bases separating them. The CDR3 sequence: CASSRTGTSGNTIYF. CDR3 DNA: TGTGCCAGCAGTAGAACCGGGACAAGTGGAAACACCATATATTTT.

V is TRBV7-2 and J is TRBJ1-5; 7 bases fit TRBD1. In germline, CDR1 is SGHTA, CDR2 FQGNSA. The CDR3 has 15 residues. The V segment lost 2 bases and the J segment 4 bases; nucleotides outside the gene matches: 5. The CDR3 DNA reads TGTGCCAGCAGCTTACGGGACAGACGAAATCAGCCCCAGCATTTT. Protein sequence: CASSLRDRRNQPQHF.

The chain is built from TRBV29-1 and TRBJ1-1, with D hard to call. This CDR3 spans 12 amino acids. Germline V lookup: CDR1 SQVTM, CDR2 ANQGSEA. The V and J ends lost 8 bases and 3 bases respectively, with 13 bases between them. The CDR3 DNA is TGCAGCCTACATCGCGGGGACACTGAAGCTTTCTTT. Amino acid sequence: CSLHRGDTEAFF.

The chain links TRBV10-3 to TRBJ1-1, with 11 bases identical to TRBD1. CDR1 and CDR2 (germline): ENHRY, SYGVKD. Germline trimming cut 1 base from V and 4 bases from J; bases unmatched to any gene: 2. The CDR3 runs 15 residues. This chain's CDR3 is CAISELDRGPTEAFF. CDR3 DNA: TGTGCCATCAGTGAGTTGGACAGGGGGCCCACTGAAGCTTTCTTT.

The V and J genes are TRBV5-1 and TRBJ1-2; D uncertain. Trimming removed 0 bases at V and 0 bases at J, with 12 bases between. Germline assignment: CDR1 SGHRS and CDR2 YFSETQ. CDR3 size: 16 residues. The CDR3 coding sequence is TGCGCCAGCAGCTTGGGGCTGAGCGGGACTAACTATGGCTACACCTTC. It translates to CASSLGLSGTNYGYTF.

The CDR3 is CASRRSGGNTGELFF. The CDR3 bases are TGTGCCAGCAGGCGCTCAGGGGGGAACACCGGGGAGCTGTTTTTT. The chain recombines TRBV27 with TRBJ2-2; 7 positions agree with TRBD1. This CDR3 region has 15 residues. Per the germline V gene, CDR1 is MNHEY and CDR2 is SMNVEV (reference sequence). V shed 6 bases and J 1 base; nucleotides not matched to a gene: 5.

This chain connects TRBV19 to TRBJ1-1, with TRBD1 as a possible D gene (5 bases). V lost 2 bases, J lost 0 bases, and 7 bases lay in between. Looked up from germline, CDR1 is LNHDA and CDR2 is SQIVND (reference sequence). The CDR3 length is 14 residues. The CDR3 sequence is CASSIKGLNTEAFF. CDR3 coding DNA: TGTGCCAGTAGTATAAAGGGGCTGAACACTGAAGCTTTCTTT.

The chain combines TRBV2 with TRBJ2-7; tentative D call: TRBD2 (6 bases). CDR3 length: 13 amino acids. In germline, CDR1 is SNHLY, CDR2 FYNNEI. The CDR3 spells CASSQEGSSEQYV. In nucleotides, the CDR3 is TGTGCCAGCAGTCAGGAGGGCTCCTCCGAGCAGTACGTC.

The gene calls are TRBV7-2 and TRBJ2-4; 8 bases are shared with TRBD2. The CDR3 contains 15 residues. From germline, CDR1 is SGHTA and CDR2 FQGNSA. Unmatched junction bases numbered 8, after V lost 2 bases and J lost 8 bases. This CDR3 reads CASSLSPGREDIQYF. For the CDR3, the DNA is TGTGCCAGCAGCTTATCACCGGGGCGGGAGGACATTCAGTACTTC.

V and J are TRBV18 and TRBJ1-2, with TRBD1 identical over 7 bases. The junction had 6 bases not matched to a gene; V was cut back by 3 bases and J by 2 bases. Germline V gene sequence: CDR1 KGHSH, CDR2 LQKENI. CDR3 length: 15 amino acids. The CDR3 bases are TGTGCCAGCTCACCCGGGACAGTCGGAAACTATGGCTACACCTTC. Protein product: CASSPGTVGNYGYTF.